These 24 T cell receptor beta chains were all obtained from the same sample, sequenced in a study of cytomegalovirus exposure and HLA in healthy donors. PCR was performed using 60 Vbeta and 13 Jbeta primers. The table came from immunoSEQ multiplex PCR; TCRdb's copy has only in-frame clones and leaves some out. The table has over 200,000 clones, about 80% seen once; the top ten hold around 0.57%. Sequencing input: PBMCs. The receptors derive from a middle-aged woman in good health and CMV-seronegative.

V usage is TRBV30 and J usage is TRBJ2-1; no firm D call. Trimming shortened V by 2 bases and J by 10 bases, and 6 bases separated the two germline ends. CDR1 is GTSNPN, CDR2 SVGIG, per germline (reference sequence). The CDR3 length is 10 residues. CDR3 bases: TGTGCCTGGAGTCGCCGGGAGCAGTTCTTC. This gives the protein CAWSRREQFF. Complete variable domain (other parts from reference TRBV30 and TRBJ2-1): SQTIHQWPATLVQPVGSPLSLECTVEGTSNPNLYWYRQAAGRGLQLLFYSVGIGQISSEVPQNLSASRPQDRQFILSSKKLLLSDSGFYLCAWSRREQFFGPGTRLTVL.

The chain recombines TRBV11-3 with TRBJ2-6; the D is unclear. The CDR3 covers 15 residues. Germline V gene sequence: CDR1 SGHNT, CDR2 YENEEA. V shed 4 bases and J shed 0 bases, with 7 bases lying between them. CDR3 bases: TGTGCCAGCAGCTCAACGCGCTCTGGGGCCAACGTCCTGACTTTC. Amino acid sequence: CASSSTRSGANVLTF.

The rearrangement uses TRBV10-3 and TRBJ2-2; perhaps TRBD1 as D (5 bases). Germline values: CDR1 ENHRY, CDR2 SYGVKD. Trimming cost V 5 bases and J 0 bases, with 7 bases left between them. The CDR3 extends over 14 amino acids. The CDR3 DNA follows: TGTGCCATCAGTACGACAGCGAACACCGGGGAGCTGTTTTTT. Translated, it gives CAISTTANTGELFF.

This clone was seen only once. The chain has TRBV5-4 and TRBJ2-3; perhaps TRBD1 as D (6 bases). The CDR3 sequence is 14 residues long. V was cut by 3 bases and J by 3 bases, with 11 bases left in between. Germline V lookup: CDR1 SGHNT, CDR2 YYREEE (reference sequence). The CDR3 spells CASSSKTGTDTQYF. The CDR3 bases are TGTGCCAGCAGCTCAAAAACAGGGACAGATACGCAGTATTTT.

This clone was detected only once. The chain couples TRBV11-1 to TRBJ2-1; possible D gene TRBD2, 5 bases. Germline values: CDR1 SGHAT, CDR2 FQDESV (reference sequence). Trimming cost V 0 bases and J 4 bases, with 13 bases left between them. The CDR3 length is 16 residues. The CDR3 reads CASSLAPGILYNEQFF. DNA for the CDR3: TGTGCCAGCAGCTTAGCTCCGGGGATACTATACAATGAGCAGTTCTTC.

The chain links TRBV6-5 to TRBJ2-1, with TRBD2 matching 9 bases. The J segment lost 16 bases and the V segment lost 4 bases, leaving 11 bases of the junction unmatched. Germline V gene data show CDR1 as MNHEY and CDR2 as SVGAGI. CDR3 size: 13 residues. CDR3 in amino acids: CASSSVGAGGLFF. CDR3 DNA sequence: TGTGCCAGCAGTTCCGTAGGGGCGGGGGGGCTTTTCTTC.

The chain couples TRBV7-9 to TRBJ2-2, with D possibly matching TRBD2 (6 bases). Trimming cost V 5 bases and J 4 bases, with 8 bases left between them. This CDR3 spans 13 amino acids. CDR1 is SEHNR and CDR2 is FQNEAQ in the germline V gene (reference sequence). DNA of the CDR3: TGTGCCAGCAGCGCGGGGATCACCGGGGAGCTGTTTTTT. This translates into CASSAGITGELFF.

The rearrangement links TRBV4-1 to TRBJ2-1; D is uncertain. The CDR3 length is 19 residues. CDR1 and CDR2 from the germline V gene are MGHRA and YSYEKL. Trimming took off 0 bases at V and 5 bases at J, with 23 bases between the two ends. The CDR3 coding sequence is TGCGCCAGCAGCCAAGAGGGCTCCGCGACATCACCGATTAACAATGAGCAGTTCTTC. This gives the protein CASSQEGSATSPINNEQFF.

The chain recombines TRBV29-1 with TRBJ2-7, with D tentatively TRBD1 (7 bases). CDR3 length equals 14 residues. Per the germline V gene, CDR1 is SQVTM and CDR2 is ANQGSEA. V was trimmed by 6 bases and J by 0 bases, leaving 15 bases between them. In DNA form, the CDR3 reads TGCAGCGTCCACCCAGGGGGGAGCTCCTACGAGCAGTACTTC. This codes for CSVHPGGSSYEQYF.

The rearrangement uses TRBV9 and TRBJ2-3; tentatively, D is TRBD2 (7 bases). The CDR3 has 16 residues. Trimming cost V 0 bases and J 2 bases, with 13 bases left between them. Germline CDR1 reads SGDLS; CDR2 reads YYNGEE. In DNA, the CDR3 is TGTGCCAGCAGCGTAGGGGGGGGCAGAACCACAGATACGCAGTATTTT. Translated, it gives CASSVGGGRTTDTQYF.

The chain joins TRBV19 to TRBJ2-1; 14 bases agree with TRBD2. This CDR3 comprises 15 residues. After removal of 5 bases from V and 7 bases from J, the junction contained 4 bases not matched to a gene. The germline V gene has CDR1 LNHDA and CDR2 SQIVND (reference sequence). Here the CDR3 reads CASSPWTSGGNEQFF. The CDR3 coding sequence is TGTGCCAGTAGTCCCTGGACTAGCGGGGGGAATGAGCAGTTCTTC.

This clone was observed a single time. This chain links TRBV6-5 with TRBJ2-7, with a weak D call TRBD1 (6 bases). The V end lost 0 bases, the J end lost 5 bases, and 17 bases lay between the germline ends. CDR3 length: 16 amino acids. Germline loops: CDR1 MNHEY, CDR2 SVGAGI. The CDR3 protein is CASSYSTGQVSHEQYF. The DNA for the CDR3 is TGTGCCAGCAGTTACTCCACGGGACAAGTAAGCCACGAGCAGTACTTC.

This clone was observed a few times. The chain employs TRBV7-8 and TRBJ1-4; TRBD1 aligns across 8 bases. The ends lost 1 base at V and 3 bases at J; junction bases unmatched: 1. The CDR3 loop spans 15 amino acids. Germline loops: CDR1 SGHVS, CDR2 FQNEAQ. The CDR3 DNA is TGTGCCAGCAGCTTAGTGGGACAGGCTAATGAAAAACTGTTTTTT. Its protein is CASSLVGQANEKLFF.

This chain links TRBV11-2 with TRBJ2-1; TRBD2 agrees at 7 bases. Per germline, CDR1 SGHAT and CDR2 FQNNGV. The V gene end was trimmed by 0 bases and the J gene end by 4 bases; junction bases not matched to a gene: 12. The CDR3 spans 18 residues. The CDR3 is CASSLEVRGRAWYNEQFF. In DNA form, the CDR3 reads TGTGCCAGCAGCTTAGAGGTTCGGGGGAGGGCGTGGTACAATGAGCAGTTCTTC.

V usage is TRBV2 and J usage is TRBJ2-5; no clear D. Trimming shortened V by 4 bases and J by 4 bases, and 7 bases separated the two germline ends. The CDR3 is 12 residues long. CDR1 SNHLY and CDR2 FYNNEI come from the germline V gene. Here the CDR3 reads CASSGTGETQYF. The CDR3 DNA is TGTGCCAGCAGTGGAACCGGAGAGACCCAGTACTTC.

V usage is TRBV5-4 and J usage is TRBJ2-1, with 8 bases identical to TRBD2. V was clipped by 4 bases and J by 8 bases; unmatched bases: 8. Per germline, CDR1 SGHNT and CDR2 YYREEE (reference sequence). The CDR3 loop spans 14 amino acids. This CDR3 reads CASSTGLAGDEQFF. CDR3 bases: TGTGCCAGCAGCACCGGACTAGCTGGGGATGAGCAGTTCTTC.

The chain combines TRBV6-5 with TRBJ2-3, with 8 bases lining up with TRBD2. CDR1 is MNHEY, CDR2 SVGAGI, per germline. V shed 6 bases, J shed 4 bases, and the junction held 9 bases outside the gene matches. The length of the CDR3 is 15 residues. This chain's CDR3 is CASSLGLAGADTQYF. In nucleotides, the CDR3 is TGTGCCAGCAGCCTGGGGCTAGCGGGTGCAGATACGCAGTATTTT.

There are a few counts of this clone. This sequence joins TRBV5-5 and TRBJ1-3, with D perhaps TRBD1 (6 bases). The germline CDR1 and CDR2 sequences are SGHKS and YYEKEE (reference sequence). Trimming pared 4 bases from V and 0 bases from J, leaving 20 bases between. The CDR3 is 18 residues long. The CDR3 sequence: CASSRGQPSGFSGNTIYF. The CDR3 DNA follows: TGTGCCAGCAGCCGCGGACAGCCTTCCGGATTCTCTGGAAACACCATATATTTT. Drawing the rest from reference TRBV5-5 and TRBJ1-3, the complete variable domain is DAGVTQSPTHLIKTRGQQVTLRCSPISGHKSVSWYQQVLGQGPQFIFQYYEKEERGRGNFPDRFSARQFPNYSSELNVNALLLGDSALYLCASSRGQPSGFSGNTIYFGEGSWLTVV.

The gene calls are TRBV7-9 and TRBJ1-2; TRBD1 aligns across 8 bases. Germline CDR1 and CDR2: SEHNR and FQNEAQ (reference sequence). J lost 5 bases, V lost 0 bases, and 5 bases had no gene match. The length of the CDR3 is 15 residues. CDR3 protein: CASSLAGTGRYGYTF. The DNA for the CDR3 is TGTGCCAGCAGCTTAGCGGGGACAGGCCGTTATGGCTACACCTTC.

The V gene is TRBV6-1, the J gene TRBJ2-3; 9 bases are a match to TRBD2. The CDR3 runs 15 residues. Germline V lookup: CDR1 MNHNS, CDR2 SASEGT. Unmatched junction bases numbered 9, after V lost 8 bases and J lost 3 bases. The chain's CDR3 is CASRLAGGGTDTQYF. For the CDR3, the DNA is TGTGCCAGCCGCCTCGCGGGGGGGGGTACAGATACGCAGTATTTT.

This chain uses TRBV5-4 with TRBJ2-7, with D possibly TRBD1 on 6 matching bases. CDR1 and CDR2 (germline): SGHNT, YYREEE (reference sequence). This CDR3 comprises 14 residues. V lost 4 bases and J 3 bases, leaving 14 bases between the germline ends. CDR3 in amino acids: CASSHSGHIYEQYF. In DNA form, the CDR3 reads TGTGCCAGCAGCCATTCGGGACATATCTACGAGCAGTACTTC.

The chain carries TRBV18 and TRBJ2-7; tentative D call: TRBD2 (6 bases). The germline V and J ends were trimmed by 3 bases and 0 bases, with 15 bases remaining between them. Germline CDR1 KGHSH, CDR2 LQKENI. The CDR3 is 16 amino acids. CDR3 nucleotide sequence: TGTGCCAGCTCACCGGGAAGCGGGCTTTCCTCCTACGAGCAGTACTTC. Protein sequence: CASSPGSGLSSYEQYF.

The gene calls are TRBV4-2 and TRBJ1-1; TRBD1 aligns across 7 bases. The CDR3 has 12 amino acids. Germline CDR1 is LGHNA and CDR2 is YNFKEQ. After removal of 5 bases from V and 11 bases from J, the junction contained 8 bases not matched to a gene. CDR3 region: CASSLDRRRAFF. The CDR3 bases are TGTGCCAGCAGCTTGGACAGGAGGAGGGCTTTCTTT.

The V and J genes are TRBV5-4 and TRBJ2-7; D perhaps matches TRBD1 (6 bases). Germline values: CDR1 SGHNT, CDR2 YYREEE (reference sequence). This CDR3 has 14 residues. Trimming stripped 4 bases from V and 2 bases from J, with 13 bases between. This CDR3 reads CASSREGGTYEQYF. DNA of the CDR3: TGTGCCAGCAGCCGAGAAGGGGGAACCTACGAGCAGTACTTC.